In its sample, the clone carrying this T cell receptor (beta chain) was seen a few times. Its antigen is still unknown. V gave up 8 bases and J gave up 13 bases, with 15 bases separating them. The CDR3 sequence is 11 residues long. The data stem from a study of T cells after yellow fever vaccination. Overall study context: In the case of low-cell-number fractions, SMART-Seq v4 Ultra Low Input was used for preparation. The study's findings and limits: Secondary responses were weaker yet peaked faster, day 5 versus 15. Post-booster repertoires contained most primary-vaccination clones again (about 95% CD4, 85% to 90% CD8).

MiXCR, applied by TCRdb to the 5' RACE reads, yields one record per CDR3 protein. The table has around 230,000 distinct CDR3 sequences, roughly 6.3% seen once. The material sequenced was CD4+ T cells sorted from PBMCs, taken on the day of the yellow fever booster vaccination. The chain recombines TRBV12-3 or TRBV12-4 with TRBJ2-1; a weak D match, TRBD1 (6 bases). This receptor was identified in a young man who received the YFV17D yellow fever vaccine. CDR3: CASHKGGVQFF. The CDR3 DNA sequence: TGTGCCAGCCACAAAGGGGGAGTTCAGTTCTTC.